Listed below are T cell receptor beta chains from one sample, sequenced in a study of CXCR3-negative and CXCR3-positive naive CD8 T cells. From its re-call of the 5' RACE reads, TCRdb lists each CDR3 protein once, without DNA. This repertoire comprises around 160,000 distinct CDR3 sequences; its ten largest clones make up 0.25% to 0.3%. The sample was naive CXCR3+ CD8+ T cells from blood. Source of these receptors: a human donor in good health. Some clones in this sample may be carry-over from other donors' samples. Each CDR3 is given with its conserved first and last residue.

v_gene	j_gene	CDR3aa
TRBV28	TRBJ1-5	CASSDTKAGNQPQHF
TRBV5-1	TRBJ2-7	CASSFLGLLADEQYF
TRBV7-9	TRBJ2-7	CASRPKGGRTGGDEQYF
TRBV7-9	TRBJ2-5	CASSHRDQETQYF
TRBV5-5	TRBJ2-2	CACREVTGELFF
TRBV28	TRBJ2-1	CASSPGSNEQFF
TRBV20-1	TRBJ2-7	CSAYGTSVLYEQYF
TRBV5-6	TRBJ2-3	CASSLAGGPSDTQYF
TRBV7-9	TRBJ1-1	CASSLVGQGWDTEAFF
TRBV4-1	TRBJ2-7	CASSLYPGQGAYEQYF
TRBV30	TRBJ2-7	CASEGGESYEQYF
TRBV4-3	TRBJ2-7	CASSRNRGYYEQYF
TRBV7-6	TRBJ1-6	CASSYGGPLHF
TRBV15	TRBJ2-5	CATQGDRPEETQYF
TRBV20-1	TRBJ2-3	CSVIPPTVLPPDTQYF
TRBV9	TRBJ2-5	CASTRGGSPKETQYF
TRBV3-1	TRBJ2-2	CASSQTGMNTGELFF
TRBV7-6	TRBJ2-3	CASSLAGLATDTQYF
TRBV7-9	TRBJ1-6	CASSLGRVGDSPLHF
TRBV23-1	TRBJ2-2	CASSQSGKPNTGELFF
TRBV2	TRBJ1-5	CASSADRASNQPQHF
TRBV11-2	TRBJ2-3	CASSLDFSEEDTQYF
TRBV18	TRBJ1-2	CASSPQGQDFYGYTF
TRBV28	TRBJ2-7	CASSSLGPDTYEQYF
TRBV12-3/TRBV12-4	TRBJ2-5	CASILSVQETQYF
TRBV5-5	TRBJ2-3	CASSPGPMNTDTQYF
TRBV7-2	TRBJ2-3	CASSPVPLAGGRATDTQYF
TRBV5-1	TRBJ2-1	CASSLAQAGPFF
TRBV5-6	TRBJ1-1	CASSLVGGADTEAFF
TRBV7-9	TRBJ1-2	CASSLGEGRYLYGYTF
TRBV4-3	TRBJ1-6	CASSQVGLSGPYNSPLHF
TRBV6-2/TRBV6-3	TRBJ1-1	CASSYSLTEAFF
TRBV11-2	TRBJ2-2	CASSLVFLAGGSTGELFF
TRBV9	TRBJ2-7	CPSSVDDSSYEQYF
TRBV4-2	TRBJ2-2	CASSQSEEVGELFF
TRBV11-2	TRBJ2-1	CASSLDLLGQRYNEQFF
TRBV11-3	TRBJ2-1	CASSSRAGSSYNEQFF
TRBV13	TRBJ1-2	CASSLTFSYGYTF
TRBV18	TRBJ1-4	CASSPTAATNEKLFF
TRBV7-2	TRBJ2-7	CASSLMVGEFEQYF
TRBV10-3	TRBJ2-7	CAIWSGSYEQYF
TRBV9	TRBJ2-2	CASSVGGGASTGELFF
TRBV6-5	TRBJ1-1	CASSYFEGADEAFF
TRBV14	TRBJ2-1	CASSQDPLPGGHGQFF